This T cell receptor beta chain was sequenced in a study of T cell repertoires in cytomegalovirus infection. TCRdb fed the reads into MiXCR, producing one record per CDR3 protein. The sample yields approximately 270,000 distinct CDR3 sequences, around 20% seen once. From germline, CDR1 is SGHDT and CDR2 YYEEEE. V was shortened by 0 bases and J by 6 bases, with 10 bases between the two germline ends. The CDR3 loop spans 14 amino acids. This clonotype was seen repeatedly, ten times or more. Its antigen is undetermined. The TCR was taken from a human donor in good health (CMV status not recorded). Some clones in this sample may be carry-over from other donors' samples. The rearrangement uses TRBV5-6 and TRBJ1-5, with D possibly TRBD1 on 6 matching bases. The sequencing used cultured PBMCs, collected from culture after CMV antigen stimulation. The CDR3 sequence is CASSLGQAFQPQHF. In nucleotides, the CDR3 is TGTGCCAGCAGCTTGGGACAGGCTTTTCAGCCCCAGCATTTT.